One and the same sample provided the 10 T cell receptor beta chains below, sequenced in a study of cytomegalovirus exposure and HLA in healthy donors. The primer mix had 60 Vbeta and 13 Jbeta primers. The data were produced by immunoSEQ multiplex PCR, yet TCRdb's version contains in-frame clones alone and is incomplete. This table has fewer than 200,000 clones, approximately 79% appearing once. Sequenced sample: PBMCs. The receptor set was obtained from a man aged 40-49 years in good health and CMV-seropositive.

The chain is built from TRBV27 and TRBJ1-4, with 9 bases aligning to TRBD1. Per germline, CDR1 MNHEY and CDR2 SMNVEV (reference sequence). V was pared by 7 bases and J by 7 bases, with 4 bases of the junction left unmatched. This CDR3 comprises 13 residues. The DNA for the CDR3 is TGTGCCAGCACGGGACAGGGAGGTGAAAAACTGTTTTTT. Its translation: CASTGQGGEKLFF.

The CDR3 sequence is CASSQYREQETQYF. The CDR3, as DNA: TGCGCCAGCAGCCAGTACAGGGAACAAGAGACCCAGTACTTC. The V gene is TRBV4-3, the J gene TRBJ2-5; tentatively, D is TRBD1 (6 bases). V was trimmed by 3 bases and J by 2 bases, leaving 10 bases between them. CDR3 length equals 14 residues. Germline V lookup: CDR1 LGHNA, CDR2 YSLEER.

This clone was seen a single time. V is TRBV6-6 and J is TRBJ1-2; a weak D match, TRBD1 (5 bases). CDR1 and CDR2 (germline): MNHNY, SVGAGI (reference sequence). CDR3 length equals 14 residues. The V end lost 6 bases, the J end lost 3 bases, and 14 bases lay between the germline ends. This CDR3 reads CASSHGGGYYGYTF. The DNA for the CDR3 is TGTGCCAGCAGCCATGGGGGGGGGTACTATGGCTACACCTTC.

The CDR3 nucleotides read TGTGCCAGCAGCACCGGACAAGTGACGAGAAAGCAGTACTTC. Protein product: CASSTGQVTRKQYF. The rearrangement links TRBV6-5 to TRBJ2-7; tentative D call: TRBD1 (5 bases). V was clipped by 6 bases and J by 8 bases, with 20 bases between them. The CDR3 spans 14 residues. The germline CDR1 and CDR2 sequences are MNHEY and SVGAGI.

The chain uses TRBV25-1 and TRBJ2-7; D is perhaps TRBD2 (5 bases). CDR1 and CDR2 from the germline V gene are MGHDK and SYGVNS. This CDR3 has 17 amino acids. The ends were cut back, 4 bases at V and 5 bases at J, with 24 bases in the middle. Written as DNA, the CDR3 is TGTGCCAGCAGTGGGTCGGGCGGACTCCTCCACCCCGACGAGCAGTACTTC. Encoded protein: CASSGSGGLLHPDEQYF.

The rearrangement links TRBV9 to TRBJ1-1; D not certain. Trimming cost V 4 bases and J 1 base, with 11 bases left between them. Per germline, CDR1 SGDLS and CDR2 YYNGEE. CDR3 size: 14 residues. CDR3 sequence (DNA): TGTGCCAGCAGCCCCTCAGGCACGAACACTGAAGCTTTCTTT. It specifies CASSPSGTNTEAFF.

The gene calls are TRBV9 and TRBJ2-7, with TRBD1 matching 8 bases. CDR1 and CDR2 from the germline V gene are SGDLS and YYNGEE. The CDR3 consists of 14 residues. V shed 3 bases, J shed 7 bases, and the junction held 9 bases outside the gene matches. The CDR3 loop is CASSGPGTGLEQYF. CDR3 nucleotides: TGTGCCAGCAGCGGACCCGGGACAGGTTTAGAGCAGTACTTC.

This chain connects TRBV10-3 to TRBJ2-5; 9 bases fit TRBD1. There are 16 residues in the CDR3. Germline V gene sequence: CDR1 ENHRY, CDR2 SYGVKD. With 2 bases clipped from V and 2 bases from J, the junction kept 6 bases outside the gene matches. The chain's CDR3 is CAISEPGQGLQETQYF. The CDR3 coding sequence is TGTGCCATCAGTGAGCCGGGACAGGGATTGCAAGAGACCCAGTACTTC.

The chain carries TRBV6-5 and TRBJ2-1, with D perhaps TRBD1 (6 bases). Per the germline V gene, CDR1 is MNHEY and CDR2 is SVGAGI. The CDR3 covers 12 residues. Trimming shortened V by 6 bases and J by 13 bases, and 16 bases separated the two germline ends. The CDR3 nucleotides are TGTGCCAGCAGCCCCAGGGGATCCCCCCAGTTCTTC. This gives the protein CASSPRGSPQFF.

The rearrangement joins TRBV5-4 to TRBJ1-2; D might be TRBD1 (5 bases). The ends were cut back, 0 bases at V and 2 bases at J, with 14 bases in the middle. The CDR3 sequence is 16 residues long. The germline V gene has CDR1 SGHNT and CDR2 YYREEE (reference sequence). The CDR3: CASSLVPKGLNYGYTF. CDR3 nucleotide sequence: TGTGCCAGCAGCTTGGTCCCAAAGGGGTTAAACTATGGCTACACCTTC.